The sequence of this T cell receptor beta chain was determined in a study of human T cells and chemical hapten exposure (dated by TCRdb to the early 2020s). In the study overall: For sensitization, 2% DPC in acetone was applied to an approximately 2 cm by approximately 2 cm area of upper inner arm skin. Patients additionally received weekly therapeutic DPC doses to the scalp throughout the approximately 25-week study period. Patch testing was performed on the upper back with Finn chambers containing 0.01% DPC, and the patch tests were scored after 6 days according to International Contact Dermatitis Research Group standards. Alopecia areata with under or over 50% scalp involvement, alopecia totalis and alopecia universalis were represented in the patient cohort, which was mostly female. Libraries were pooled for sequencing, and variation in per-sample TCR yields was attributed mainly to small differences in library volumes within the pool. This study followed changes in the peripheral blood TCR repertoire in vivo during primary and secondary sensitization of alopecia patients to the hapten diphenylcyclopropenone (DPC). Blood samples were taken from patients before sensitization (week 0) and at 2, 6 and about 24 weeks after DPC sensitization. For TCR sequencing, blood came from twenty-nine alopecia patients at anywhere from one to four time points (pre-sensitization, 2, 6 and 24 weeks).

Trimming takes 6 bases from V and 2 bases from J, and the germline ends sit 14 bases apart. The CDR3 contains 14 residues, cysteine and phenylalanine counted. This entry keeps only the CDR3 DNA: 42 bases, framed from base 1. Via the germline V gene, CDR1 is MNHEY and CDR2 SVGEGT. Library preparation was by RACE. The sequencing machine was a NextSeq 500. During library preparation, unique molecular identifiers were attached to individual cDNA molecules so that TCRs could be counted in a quantitative, reproducible way. For every blood RNA sample, sequencing covered both the TCR alpha and TCR beta chains. The authors processed their data as follows. Samples had a median of roughly 91,000 TCRs, with a range from roughly 23,224 to 750,000. V, J and CDR3 annotation of the TCR reads was carried out using the Decombinator software suite. Every sample was subsampled to the same number of TCRs (28,000) for the PS versus PT1 abundance plots. Expanded TCRs were defined as absent before sensitization and observed at least eight times at the 2-week time point. TCRdb took the public reads, trimmed them with fastp at Q25, ran MiXCR for clone calling and kept in-frame beta chains. Duplicate CDR3 protein sequences are folded into a single record with the most common DNA and genes. TCRdb, not the authors, supplied the V and J calls. This sample lists under 95,000 distinct CDR3 sequences; about 9% were detected once. The top ten constitute 2.6% of the sample.

Overall study results and their limits: DPC sensitization did not change how many TCRs were above 1 in 1000 frequency, and no evidence was found of alterations in global repertoire structure. Because every patient had alopecia, a presumed autoimmune disease, the patients' immune response might differ from that of healthy individuals. The number of PT1 expanded TCRs positively correlated with patch test score, significant at thresholds 8, 16 and 32 but not 4. Compared with pre-sensitization or healthy control sets, expanded TCRs formed significantly more large CDR3 similarity clusters, which is consistent with antigen-driven responses. After repeated subsampling, the strength of the expansion versus patch-test correlation and the threshold at which it became significant changed.

The sample's time point label is to be understood as: pre-sensitization, week 0. The sample's treatment or condition, from its label and the paper: therapeutic diphenylcyclopropenone sensitization with weekly scalp DPC. At every patch-test visit, the blood draw took place before the patch test was put on. Eligible patients were aged 18 to 70, diagnosed with alopecia, deemed suitable for DPC therapy, and excluded if pregnant. Total RNA was isolated from unfractionated whole blood collected in Tempus Blood RNA tubes. In the case of this clonotype: No antigen is known for it. No clone much larger than this one lies a single base away; base qualities are absent.

The sequence came from a man aged 40-50 years with alopecia areata. Some clones in this sample may be carry-over from other donors' samples. The chain was built from TRBV6-2 or TRBV6-3 and TRBJ2-7; too little of a D gene remains to name it. The sequenced sample was whole blood, obtained in connection with sensitization to the hapten diphenylcyclopropenone (DPC). The CDR3 has the sequence CASSPTVKTYEQYF. The sequence in DNA is TGTGCCAGCAGCCCGACGGTGAAGACCTACGAGCAGTACTTC.